A single sample gave rise to the 27 T cell receptor beta chains below, sequenced in a study of T cell responses to AZD1222 COVID-19 vaccine. Profiled with immunoSEQ multiplex PCR; TCRdb holds only in-frame clones, not every one. The table records fewer than 90,000 clones, roughly 90% of them present only once. The input for sequencing was peripheral blood, taken on day 0 of AZD1222 vaccination. These receptors were obtained from an adult in good health.

This clone has a single count. This chain connects TRBV7-8 to TRBJ2-7; 8 bases map to TRBD1. The CDR3 is made up of 14 amino acids. After removal of 5 bases from V and 4 bases from J, the junction contained 7 bases not matched to a gene. The germline V gene encodes CDR1 SGHVS and CDR2 FQNEAQ. For the CDR3, the DNA is TGTGCCAGCAGCCCCGGGACAGGAGTTTACGAGCAGTACGTC. Its protein is CASSPGTGVYEQYV.

The chain has TRBV19 and TRBJ2-2, with 7 bases aligning to TRBD2. This CDR3 is built from 14 residues. CDR1 LNHDA and CDR2 SQIVND come from the germline V gene (reference sequence). J gave up 3 bases and V 8 bases, and 6 bases lay outside the gene matches. CDR3 amino acids: CASGRGPDTGELFF. The CDR3, as DNA: TGTGCCAGTGGGAGGGGCCCCGACACCGGGGAGCTGTTTTTT.

The J gene is TRBJ1-4, the V gene TRBV5-1; D unclear. This CDR3 region has 14 residues. The germline V gene has CDR1 SGHRS and CDR2 YFSETQ. The V end lost 3 bases, the J end lost 0 bases, and 6 bases lay between the germline ends. The CDR3 DNA reads TGCGCCAGCAGCTCGACGACAACTAATGAAAAACTGTTTTTT. Translating gives CASSSTTTNEKLFF.

DNA of the CDR3: TGTGCCAGCAGTTACTCGATCACGGGTCAGGCTTATGGCTACACCTTC. Its translation is CASSYSITGQAYGYTF. The V gene is TRBV6-5, the J gene TRBJ1-2; D uncertain. V lost 0 bases and J 5 bases, leaving 16 bases between the germline ends. Germline V gene sequence: CDR1 MNHEY, CDR2 SVGAGI. CDR3 size: 16 residues.

The chain joins TRBV11-2 to TRBJ1-2; D not resolved. The CDR3 covers 15 residues. The germline gives CDR1 SGHAT, CDR2 FQNNGV. V was cut by 0 bases and J by 0 bases, with 8 bases left in between. DNA for the CDR3: TGTGCCAGCAGCTTAGACAGCTTAGCTAACTATGGCTACACCTTC. Amino acids: CASSLDSLANYGYTF. Full variable domain (remainder filled in from reference TRBV11-2 and TRBJ1-2): EAGVAQSPRYKIIEKRQSVAFWCNPISGHATLYWYQQILGQGPKLLIQFQNNGVVDDSQLPKDRFSAERLKGVDSTLKIQPAKLEDSAVYLCASSLDSLANYGYTFGSGTRLTVV.

This clone has only one observation. The CDR3 sequence is CASSSPGTGMNTGELFF. In DNA, the CDR3 is TGTGCCAGCAGCAGCCCCGGGACAGGGATGAACACCGGGGAGCTGTTTTTT. The chain joins TRBV9 to TRBJ2-2, with 9 bases matching TRBD1. Germline lookup yields CDR1 SGDLS and CDR2 YYNGEE. The CDR3 runs to 17 residues. Trimming cost V 4 bases and J 1 base; bases outside gene matches: 8.

This chain joins TRBV19 and TRBJ2-1; no definite D call. The CDR3 contains 12 residues. Germline V gene data show CDR1 as LNHDA and CDR2 as SQIVND (reference sequence). The V end lost 3 bases, the J end lost 9 bases, and 9 bases lay between the germline ends. The CDR3 sequence is CASSMYEAEQFF. CDR3 nucleotide sequence: TGTGCCAGTAGTATGTACGAGGCTGAGCAGTTCTTC.

This chain connects TRBV6-5 to TRBJ1-2; TRBD1 matches at 7 bases. The V segment lost 8 bases and the J segment 5 bases; nucleotides outside the gene matches: 11. This CDR3 contains 14 residues. Germline loops: CDR1 MNHEY, CDR2 SVGAGI. The CDR3 nucleotides are TGTGCCAGCGGCGAGGACAGGTGGGGATATGGCTACACCTTC. Its translation is CASGEDRWGYGYTF.

This clone was detected only once. The chain couples TRBV19 to TRBJ2-2; 16 bases match TRBD2. With 5 bases clipped from V and 6 bases from J, the junction kept 6 bases outside the gene matches. CDR1 is LNHDA and CDR2 is SQIVND in the germline V gene (reference sequence). This CDR3 region has 17 residues. This CDR3 is CASSAGTSGRAPGELFF. CDR3 nucleotides: TGTGCCAGTAGTGCCGGGACTAGCGGGAGGGCCCCCGGGGAGCTGTTTTTT. Variable domain in full (rest from reference TRBV19 and TRBJ2-2): DGGITQSPKYLFRKEGQNVTLSCEQNLNHDAMYWYRQDPGQGLRLIYYSQIVNDFQKGDIAEGYSVSREKKESFPLTVTSAQKNPTAFYLCASSAGTSGRAPGELFFGEGSRLTVL.

This chain joins TRBV3-1 (or the pseudogene TRBV3-2) and TRBJ2-2; 8 positions agree with TRBD1. With 4 bases clipped from V and 1 base from J, the junction kept 2 bases outside the gene matches. Germline V gene data show CDR1 as LGHDT and CDR2 as YNNKEL (reference sequence). This CDR3 has 15 residues. CDR3: CASSRQGLNTGELFF. In DNA, the CDR3 is TGTGCCAGCAGCCGACAGGGGTTGAACACCGGGGAGCTGTTTTTT.

This clone was seen a few times. This chain links TRBV6-1 with TRBJ1-2, with 8 bases lining up with TRBD1. From germline, CDR1 is MNHNS and CDR2 SASEGT. This CDR3 is built from 15 residues. V shed 2 bases, J shed 5 bases, and the junction held 7 bases outside the gene matches. The CDR3 DNA is TGTGCCAGCAGTGAACCGGGACAGGCCATGTATGGCTACACCTTC. This encodes CASSEPGQAMYGYTF.

This chain links TRBV24-1 with TRBJ2-5; 8 bases are shared with TRBD1. This CDR3 is built from 15 residues. Germline CDR1 KGHDR, CDR2 SFDVKD. After removal of 4 bases from V and 4 bases from J, the junction contained 7 bases not matched to a gene. The CDR3 is CATSDPLQGGETQYF. The CDR3 DNA reads TGTGCCACCAGTGACCCCTTACAGGGGGGAGAGACCCAGTACTTC.

The rearrangement joins TRBV6-5 to TRBJ1-1; TRBD1 might be the D (5 bases). The CDR3 sequence is 15 residues long. V was cut by 6 bases and J by 5 bases, with 19 bases left in between. Germline V lookup: CDR1 MNHEY, CDR2 SVGAGI. This CDR3 is CASSQYSGGRTEAFF. DNA of the CDR3: TGTGCCAGCAGCCAATATTCTGGGGGAAGGACTGAAGCTTTCTTT.

The CDR3 DNA follows: TGCGCCAGCAGCCCGACGGACCGCGGCGGCTACACCTTC. Translation: CASSPTDRGGYTF. The chain joins TRBV4-1 to TRBJ1-2; D uncertain. The CDR3 has 13 residues. The germline V gene has CDR1 MGHRA and CDR2 YSYEKL. Trimming took 4 bases from V and 8 from J, leaving 14 bases between them.

This chain joins TRBV7-2 and TRBJ1-5; D uncertain. Deletions cut 0 bases from V and 7 bases from J, with 16 bases between. The CDR3 is 16 amino acids. The V gene's germline CDR1 is SGHTA and CDR2 FQGNSA. CDR3 amino acids: CASSLAGPGLPQPQHF. CDR3 nucleotide sequence: TGTGCCAGCAGCTTAGCGGGTCCGGGTTTGCCACAGCCCCAGCATTTT.

The chain has TRBV28 and TRBJ1-1, with D uncertain. V lost 3 bases, J lost 5 bases, and 7 bases lay in between. The V gene's germline CDR1 is MDHEN and CDR2 SYDVKM. CDR3 length: 12 amino acids. CDR3 region: CASSFEDTEAFF. CDR3 nucleotides: TGTGCCAGCAGTTTCGAGGATACTGAAGCTTTCTTT. The full variable domain, in which reference TRBV28 and TRBJ1-1 provide the parts outside the CDR3, is DVKVTQSSRYLVKRTGEKVFLECVQDMDHENMFWYRQDPGLGLRLIYFSYDVKMKEKGDIPEGYSVSREKKERFSLILESASTNQTSMYLCASSFEDTEAFFGQGTRLTVV.

The chain has TRBV11-2 and TRBJ2-2, with D possibly being TRBD1 or TRBD2 (5 bases each). The CDR3 spans 13 residues. The V and J ends lost 5 bases and 7 bases respectively, with 11 bases between them. CDR1 is SGHAT and CDR2 is FQNNGV in the germline V gene. CDR3 protein: CASSPRESGELFF. CDR3 DNA sequence: TGTGCCAGCAGCCCCAGGGAGAGCGGGGAGCTGTTTTTT.

J is TRBJ2-1 and V is TRBV18, with TRBD1 matching 12 bases. Losses at the gene ends were 4 bases for V and 4 bases for J; bases not matched to a gene: 2. CDR3 size: 15 residues. Germline CDR1 and CDR2: KGHSH and LQKENI. In nucleotides, the CDR3 is TGTGCCAGCTCACTGGGACAGGGGGCATACAATGAGCAGTTCTTC. Translation gives CASSLGQGAYNEQFF.

The V gene is TRBV28, the J gene TRBJ1-2; maybe TRBD1 (5 bases). The V gene lost 4 bases and the J gene lost 5 bases, with 11 bases spanning the gap. The V gene's germline CDR1 is MDHEN and CDR2 SYDVKM. This CDR3 is built from 13 residues. For the CDR3, the DNA is TGTGCCAGCAGTTCACCCGGGACTTATGGCTACACCTTC. Its protein is CASSSPGTYGYTF.

The CDR3 here is CASSPGTARPMDTIYF. The CDR3 DNA is TGTGCCAGCAGCCCAGGGACGGCTCGCCCCATGGACACCATATATTTT. The chain links TRBV11-2 to TRBJ1-3; D is perhaps TRBD1 (5 bases). This CDR3 region has 16 residues. Looked up from germline, CDR1 is SGHAT and CDR2 is FQNNGV. V dropped 5 bases and J dropped 8 bases, with 22 bases sitting between them.

The chain links TRBV6-5 to TRBJ2-6, with D maybe TRBD1 (5 bases). The V end was cut by 4 bases, the J end by 0 bases, with 10 bases between. This CDR3 is 16 amino acids long. Germline V gene data show CDR1 as MNHEY and CDR2 as SVGAGI. The DNA of the CDR3 is TGTGCCAGCAGTTGGACACCTAGCTCTGGGGCCAACGTCCTGACTTTC. Translation gives CASSWTPSSGANVLTF.

This clone appeared once. This chain links TRBV28 with TRBJ2-3; TRBD2 matches at 7 bases. CDR1 is MDHEN and CDR2 is SYDVKM in the germline V gene. CDR3 length: 16 residues. The J segment lost 2 bases and the V segment lost 3 bases, leaving 8 bases of the junction unmatched. This CDR3 is CASSFSSGAYTDTQYF. As DNA, the CDR3 is TGTGCCAGCAGTTTTTCGAGCGGGGCGTACACAGATACGCAGTATTTT.

The chain couples TRBV3-1 (or the pseudogene TRBV3-2) to TRBJ2-5; perhaps TRBD2 as D (6 bases). Trimming stripped 8 bases from V and 5 bases from J, with 21 bases between. Germline V lookup: CDR1 LGHDT, CDR2 YNNKEL (reference sequence). This CDR3 has 15 amino acids. The CDR3 region is CASSRRGLGGETQYF. The CDR3 region has the DNA TGTGCCAGCTCCCGGCGGGGTTTGGGAGGTGAGACCCAGTACTTC.

This clone was counted between two and nine times. The chain is built from TRBV19 and TRBJ1-4; 7 bases align to TRBD1. The CDR3 contains 13 residues. The ends lost 5 bases at V and 7 bases at J; junction bases unmatched: 4. Germline CDR1 LNHDA, CDR2 SQIVND (reference sequence). The CDR3 nucleotides are TGTGCCAGTAGTGTGACAGGGAGTGAAAAACTGTTTTTT. Protein sequence: CASSVTGSEKLFF.

The genes are TRBV18 and TRBJ2-7; D perhaps matches TRBD1 (5 bases). Per germline, CDR1 KGHSH and CDR2 LQKENI. The CDR3 sequence is 15 residues long. Trimming shortened V by 3 bases and J by 1 base, and 13 bases separated the two germline ends. CDR3 sequence (DNA): TGTGCCAGCTCACCGACCCCAGGGATTTCCTACGAGCAGTACGTC. It translates to CASSPTPGISYEQYV.

The V gene is TRBV5-4, the J gene TRBJ1-3, with D uncertain. The length of the CDR3 is 13 residues. CDR1 is SGHNT, CDR2 YYREEE, per germline (reference sequence). Trimming stripped 0 bases from V and 8 bases from J, with 9 bases between. CDR3 residues: CASSLESADTIYF. In DNA, the CDR3 is TGTGCCAGCAGCTTGGAATCGGCGGACACCATATATTTT.

This clone was detected a few times. The chain joins TRBV10-3 to TRBJ2-2, with TRBD1 matching over 8 bases. With 3 bases clipped from V and 5 bases from J, the junction kept 5 bases outside the gene matches. This CDR3 spans 15 amino acids. CDR1 and CDR2 from the germline V gene are ENHRY and SYGVKD. The CDR3 region is CAISEGQGGTGELFF. The DNA for the CDR3 is TGTGCCATCAGTGAAGGACAGGGAGGAACCGGGGAGCTGTTTTTT.